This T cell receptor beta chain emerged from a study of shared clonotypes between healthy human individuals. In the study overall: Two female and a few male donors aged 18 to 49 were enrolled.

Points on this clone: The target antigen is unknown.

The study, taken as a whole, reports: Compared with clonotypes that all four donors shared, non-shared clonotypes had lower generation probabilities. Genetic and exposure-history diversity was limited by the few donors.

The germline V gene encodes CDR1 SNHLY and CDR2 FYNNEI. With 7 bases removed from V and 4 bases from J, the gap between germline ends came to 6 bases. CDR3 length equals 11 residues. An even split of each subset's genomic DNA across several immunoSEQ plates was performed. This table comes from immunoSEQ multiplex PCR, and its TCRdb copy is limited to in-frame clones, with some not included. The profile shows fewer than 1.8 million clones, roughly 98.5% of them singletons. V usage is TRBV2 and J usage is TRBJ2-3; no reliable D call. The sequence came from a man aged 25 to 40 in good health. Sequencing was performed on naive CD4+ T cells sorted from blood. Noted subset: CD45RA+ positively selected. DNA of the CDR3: TGTGCCAGCAAGGATGCAGATACGCAGTATTTT. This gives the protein CASKDADTQYF.